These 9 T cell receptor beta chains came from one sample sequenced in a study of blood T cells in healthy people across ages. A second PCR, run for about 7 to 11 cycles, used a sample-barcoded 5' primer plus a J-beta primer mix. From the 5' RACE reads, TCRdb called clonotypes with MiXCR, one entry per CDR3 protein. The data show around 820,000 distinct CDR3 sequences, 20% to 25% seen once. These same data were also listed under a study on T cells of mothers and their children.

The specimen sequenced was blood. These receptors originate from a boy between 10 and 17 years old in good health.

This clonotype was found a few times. As DNA, the CDR3 is TGTGCCAGCAGTGGAAGCGGGGGCACAGATACGCAGTATTTT. Its protein product is CASSGSGGTDTQYF. The chain recombines TRBV25-1 with TRBJ2-3, with 7 bases identical to TRBD2. CDR1 is MGHDK and CDR2 is SYGVNS in the germline V gene. The ends lost 4 bases at V and 1 base at J; junction bases unmatched: 2. The CDR3 length is 14 residues. The entire variable domain, with the rest obtained from reference TRBV25-1 and TRBJ2-3, is as follows: EADIYQTPRYLVIGTGKKITLECSQTMGHDKMYWYQQDPGMELHLIHYSYGVNSTEKGDLSSESTVSRIRTEHFPLTLESARPSHTSQYLCASSGSGGTDTQYFGPGTRLTVL.

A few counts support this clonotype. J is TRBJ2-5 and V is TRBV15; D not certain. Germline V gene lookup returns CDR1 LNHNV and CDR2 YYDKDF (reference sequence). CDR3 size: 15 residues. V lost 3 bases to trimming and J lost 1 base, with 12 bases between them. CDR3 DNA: TGTGCCACCAGCAGTGTGACGAAGTTCCAAGAGACCCAGTACTTC. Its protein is CATSSVTKFQETQYF.

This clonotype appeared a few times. CDR3 bases: TGTGCCAGTAGTATTATCGGGATCTATGGCTACACCTTC. As protein: CASSIIGIYGYTF. The chain links TRBV19 to TRBJ1-2; D is unresolved. From germline, CDR1 is LNHDA and CDR2 SQIVND (reference sequence). The CDR3 extends over 13 amino acids. Trimming removed 3 bases from V and 4 bases from J, with 9 bases in between.

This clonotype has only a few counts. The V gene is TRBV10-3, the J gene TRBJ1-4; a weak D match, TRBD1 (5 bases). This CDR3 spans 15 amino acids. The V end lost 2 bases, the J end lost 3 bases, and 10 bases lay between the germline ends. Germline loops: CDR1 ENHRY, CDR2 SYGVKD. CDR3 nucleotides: TGTGCCATCAGTGAGGGCATCAGGGCTAATGAAAAACTGTTTTTT. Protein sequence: CAISEGIRANEKLFF.

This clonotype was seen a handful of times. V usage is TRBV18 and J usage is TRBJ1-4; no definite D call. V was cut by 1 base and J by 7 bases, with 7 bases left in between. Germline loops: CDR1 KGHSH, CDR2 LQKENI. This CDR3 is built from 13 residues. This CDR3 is CASSPRLGEKLFF. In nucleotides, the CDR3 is TGTGCCAGCTCACCACGTCTAGGTGAAAAACTGTTTTTT.

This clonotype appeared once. DNA for the CDR3: TGTGCCAGCAGCAAAACCGGGACTAGCGGGGGGTTCTACAATGAGCAGTTCTTC. As protein: CASSKTGTSGGFYNEQFF. This chain joins TRBV6-1 and TRBJ2-1, with 15 bases lining up with TRBD2. The CDR3 is 18 amino acids. V lost 6 bases and J lost 3; bases outside the gene matches: 9. Germline CDR1 reads MNHNS; CDR2 reads SASEGT.

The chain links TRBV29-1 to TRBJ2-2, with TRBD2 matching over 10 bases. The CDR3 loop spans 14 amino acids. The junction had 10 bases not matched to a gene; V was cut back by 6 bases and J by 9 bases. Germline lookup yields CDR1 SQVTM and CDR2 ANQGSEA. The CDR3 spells CSVGNPSGGRELFF. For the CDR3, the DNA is TGCAGCGTAGGAAACCCTAGCGGGGGCCGGGAGCTGTTTTTT.

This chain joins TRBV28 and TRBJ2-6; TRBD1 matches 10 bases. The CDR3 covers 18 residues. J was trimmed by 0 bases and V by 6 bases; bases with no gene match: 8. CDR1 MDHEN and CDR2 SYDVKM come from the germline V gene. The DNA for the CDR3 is TGTGCCAGCAGCCCGTTGACAGGGGGCCGCTCTGGGGCCAACGTCCTGACTTTC. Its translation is CASSPLTGGRSGANVLTF.

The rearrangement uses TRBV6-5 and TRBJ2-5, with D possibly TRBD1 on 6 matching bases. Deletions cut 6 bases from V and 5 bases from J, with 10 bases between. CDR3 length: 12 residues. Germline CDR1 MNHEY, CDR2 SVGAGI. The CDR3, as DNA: TGTGCCAGCAGAACCCAGGGGGAGACCCAGTACTTC. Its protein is CASRTQGETQYF.